These 19 T cell receptor beta chains were all obtained from the same sample, sequenced in a study of T cell responses to AZD1222 COVID-19 vaccine. Assay: immunoSEQ multiplex PCR; the TCRdb copy retains only in-frame clones and omits some. The repertoire holds around 58,000 clones, with roughly 80% as singletons. Sequenced material: peripheral blood, taken on day 0 of AZD1222 vaccination. Receptor source: an adult in good health.

The chain has TRBV5-1 and TRBJ2-3; 10 bases are a match to TRBD2. There are 15 residues in the CDR3. Germline assignment: CDR1 SGHRS and CDR2 YFSETQ. The trim removed 4 bases at V and 6 bases at J, leaving 8 bases unmatched. This CDR3 is CASSIQRGGLDTQYF. CDR3 DNA: TGCGCCAGCAGCATCCAGCGGGGGGGCCTGGATACGCAGTATTTT.

The V call is TRBV27, the J call TRBJ1-1, with no clear D. Germline V gene sequence: CDR1 MNHEY, CDR2 SMNVEV (reference sequence). Trimming removed 3 bases from V and 5 bases from J, with 16 bases in between. The CDR3 contains 15 residues. In DNA, the CDR3 is TGTGCCAGCAGTTTGTTGGCGGCGACGGGAACTGAAGCTTTCTTT. Translated: CASSLLAATGTEAFF.

The chain joins TRBV28 to TRBJ2-7, with D perhaps matching TRBD1 (5 bases). The germline V gene has CDR1 MDHEN and CDR2 SYDVKM. The V and J ends lost 4 bases and 5 bases respectively, with 15 bases between them. The CDR3 loop spans 14 amino acids. The CDR3 loop reads CASSWTSRGNEQYF. CDR3 DNA sequence: TGTGCCAGCAGTTGGACATCCCGTGGGAACGAGCAGTACTTC.

The chain links TRBV28 to TRBJ2-5; D remains ambiguous. This CDR3 comprises 14 residues. V dropped 5 bases and J dropped 2 bases, with 12 bases sitting between them. From germline, CDR1 is MDHEN and CDR2 SYDVKM. CDR3 bases: TGTGCCAGCAGTGCCTTTAGGACGCAAGAGACCCAGTACTTC. The encoded protein is CASSAFRTQETQYF.

The chain carries TRBV6-7 and TRBJ2-1; maybe TRBD2 (6 bases). TRBV6-7 is an open reading frame, and its role is uncertain. CDR3 length: 14 amino acids. V was cut by 5 bases and J by 4 bases, with 12 bases left in between. The CDR3 DNA reads as TGTGCCAGCAGTCCCCACGGGGGTTACAATGAGCAGTTCTTC. Its translation: CASSPHGGYNEQFF.

The gene calls are TRBV5-1 and TRBJ2-1; 10 nucleotides match TRBD2. Germline CDR1 SGHRS, CDR2 YFSETQ. The CDR3 has 15 amino acids. The ends lost 2 bases at V and 7 bases at J; junction bases unmatched: 6. CDR3 region: CASSLTSGVRNEQFF. The DNA for the CDR3 is TGCGCCAGCAGCTTAACTAGCGGGGTAAGGAATGAGCAGTTCTTC.

J is TRBJ1-6 and V is TRBV9; unclear D gene. Trimming pared 0 bases from V and 7 bases from J, leaving 8 bases between. Germline assignment: CDR1 SGDLS and CDR2 YYNGEE. The CDR3 consists of 14 residues. CDR3 region: CASSVVGKNSPLHF. CDR3 in DNA: TGTGCCAGCAGCGTAGTAGGAAAGAATTCACCCCTCCACTTT.

Note on this clone: The sample has other DNA sequences that encode this CDR3 too. The V gene is TRBV7-8, the J gene TRBJ1-1; 10 bases are shared with TRBD1. With V trimmed by 2 bases and J by 2 bases, 5 bases remained unmatched. The length of the CDR3 is 16 residues. Germline values: CDR1 SGHVS, CDR2 FQNEAQ. CDR3 sequence (DNA): TGTGCCAGCAGCTTAAGGGACAGGGGATCTAACACTGAAGCTTTCTTT. This sequence encodes CASSLRDRGSNTEAFF.

V usage is TRBV19 and J usage is TRBJ2-2; 11 bases fit TRBD1. Germline CDR1 and CDR2: LNHDA and SQIVND (reference sequence). This CDR3 region has 15 residues. J lost 5 bases, V lost 7 bases, and 6 bases had no gene match. In DNA, the CDR3 is TGTGCCAGTAACCGAGGACAGGGGGCTACCGGGGAGCTGTTTTTT. Its translation is CASNRGQGATGELFF.

J is TRBJ1-4 and V is TRBV2; a weak D match, TRBD1 (6 bases). The germline V gene has CDR1 SNHLY and CDR2 FYNNEI. The CDR3 runs 14 residues. Trimming stripped 5 bases from V and 4 bases from J, with 11 bases between. The CDR3 is CASSPQGINEKLFF. CDR3 in DNA: TGTGCCAGCAGTCCGCAGGGGATTAATGAAAAACTGTTTTTT.

This clone is a singleton in its sample. This chain joins TRBV9 and TRBJ1-6, with D unclear. Germline V lookup: CDR1 SGDLS, CDR2 YYNGEE. Trimming pared 3 bases from V and 8 bases from J, leaving 15 bases between. The length of the CDR3 is 15 residues. The CDR3 is CASSGARQADSPLHF. The CDR3 DNA reads as TGTGCCAGCAGCGGAGCGCGCCAAGCGGATTCACCCCTCCACTTT.

The table lists this clone with a count of one. This chain uses TRBV27 with TRBJ1-4; TRBD1 matches at 10 bases. The CDR3 consists of 19 residues. Germline V gene data show CDR1 as MNHEY and CDR2 as SMNVEV (reference sequence). After removal of 5 bases from V and 3 bases from J, the junction contained 15 bases not matched to a gene. CDR3 nucleotide sequence: TGTGCCAGCAGTGCCTCTCCGGGACAGGGGATCTTGGCTAATGAAAAACTGTTTTTT. Its protein product is CASSASPGQGILANEKLFF.

V and J are TRBV12-3 or TRBV12-4 and TRBJ2-7, with D possibly being TRBD1 (5 bases). The CDR3 is made up of 13 amino acids. V lost 8 bases, J lost 6 bases, and 17 bases lay in between. CDR3 bases: TGTGCCAGCCGGGTATGGGGCCGGATCGAGCAGTACTTC. Its protein product is CASRVWGRIEQYF.

The chain employs TRBV20-1 and TRBJ2-5, with 8 bases identical to TRBD1. Per germline, CDR1 DFQATT and CDR2 SNEGSKA (reference sequence). The CDR3 extends over 13 amino acids. V was clipped by 3 bases and J by 5 bases; unmatched bases: 5. The DNA for the CDR3 is TGCAGTGCTAGTACAGGGGGTCGGGAGACCCAGTACTTC. Its translation: CSASTGGRETQYF.

The rearrangement joins TRBV5-1 to TRBJ1-3, with D unclear. The CDR3 runs 15 residues. Germline V gene lookup returns CDR1 SGHRS and CDR2 YFSETQ. V was cut by 7 bases and J by 0 bases, with 14 bases left in between. The CDR3 coding sequence is TGCGCCAGCGGGCCAGGATTAAGCTCTGGAAACACCATATATTTT. This encodes CASGPGLSSGNTIYF.

The V and J genes are TRBV5-6 and TRBJ2-7, with D perhaps being TRBD1 or TRBD2 (5 bases each). CDR1 is SGHDT and CDR2 is YYEEEE in the germline V gene. V gave up 5 bases and J gave up 2 bases, with 23 bases separating them. This CDR3 region has 17 residues. The CDR3 protein is CASSFSWDPERAYEQYF. The CDR3 DNA follows: TGTGCCAGCAGTTTTAGTTGGGACCCTGAACGAGCCTACGAGCAGTACTTC.

The rearrangement uses TRBV19 and TRBJ2-2; 12 positions agree with TRBD1. J gave up 9 bases and V 4 bases, and 6 bases lay outside the gene matches. CDR3 length: 15 amino acids. Germline V gene data show CDR1 as LNHDA and CDR2 as SQIVND (reference sequence). The CDR3 DNA reads as TGTGCCAGTAGTAAGGGGACAGGGGGCCGGAGGGAGCTGTTTTTT. It encodes CASSKGTGGRRELFF.

V and J are TRBV10-3 and TRBJ2-7, with unresolved D. V was cut by 0 bases and J by 6 bases, with 6 bases left in between. Germline loops: CDR1 ENHRY, CDR2 SYGVKD. This CDR3 is built from 12 residues. CDR3 in amino acids: CAISESESEQYF. In nucleotides, the CDR3 is TGTGCCATCAGTGAGTCTGAGAGCGAGCAGTACTTC.

This clone was detected only once. The J gene is TRBJ2-7, the V gene TRBV29-1, with no clear D. CDR1 SQVTM and CDR2 ANQGSEA come from the germline V gene. There are 12 residues in the CDR3. V lost 4 bases to trimming and J lost 3 bases, with 10 bases between them. As DNA, the CDR3 is TGCAGCGTTGCCCCTGGTAGCTACGAGCAGTACTTC. Translation gives CSVAPGSYEQYF.